These T cell receptor beta chains were read from a single sample in a study of T-cell reconstitution after alpha-beta-depleted transplantation in children. TCRdb reanalysed the PCR reads using MiXCR and keeps one entry per CDR3 protein. This table has around 580,000 distinct CDR3 sequences, roughly 24% appearing once. This material consisted of PBMCs, mostly from graft donor cells, taken 360 days after TCRalphabeta/CD19-depleted stem cell transplant. The receptor set was obtained from a boy under three years old who had a stem cell transplant for acute myeloid leukemia, so the T cells may come from the graft donor. The CDR3 runs from the conserved cysteine through the conserved F or W. D genes are given only for firm matches. Size values are once, few and many counts, or a class for expanded clones, and some rows have none.

TRBD1 TRBJ1-1 TRBV6-5 few TGTGCCAGCAGCAAAAGAGGGACAGGGATGGGAGACACTGAAGCTTTCTTT CASSKRGTGMGDTEAFF
TRBD2 TRBJ2-2 TRBV20-1 NA TGCAGTACTAGCGGGAAGCCCGGGGAGCTGTTTTTT CSTSGKPGELFF
NA TRBJ2-3 TRBV28 NA TGTGCCAGCAGTTTAGGGGCAGGAGCTAGCACAGATACGCAGTATTTT CASSLGAGASTDTQYF
TRBD2 TRBJ2-7 TRBV29-1 NA TGCAGCGTTGTCCGGGGACTAGCTCTCGGCTACGAGCAGTACTTC CSVVRGLALGYEQYF
TRBD2 TRBJ2-2 TRBV9 NA TGTGCCAGCAGCGTAGTGCCAGCGGGGGGGCCAGGCGGGGAGCTGTTTTTT CASSVVPAGGPGGELFF
NA TRBJ2-3 TRBV10-2 many TGCGCCAGCAGCGACCCCTCAGATACGCAGTATTTT CASSDPSDTQYF
NA TRBJ1-2 TRBV10-1 few TGCGCCAGCAGTGAGGAGCAGGGAGGCTATGGCTACACCTTC CASSEEQGGYGYTF
NA TRBJ2-3 TRBV12-3/TRBV12-4 many TGTGCCAGCAGTCGGGGGGCGGAGGGTTTCACAGATACGCAGTATTTT CASSRGAEGFTDTQYF
NA TRBJ1-6 TRBV7-9 many TGTGCCATTGAACAAGAGACACGGCCCTATTCACCCCTCCACTTT CAIEQETRPYSPLHF
TRBD1 TRBJ2-1 TRBV4-3 many TGCGCCAGCAGCCGTGAAGTGAGGGGGCTGAGCTCCTACAATGAGCAGTTCTTC CASSREVRGLSSYNEQFF
TRBD2 TRBJ2-2 TRBV29-1 few TGCAGCGCCCGCCTAGCGGGGGGAAACACCGGGGAGCTGTTTTTT CSARLAGGNTGELFF
NA TRBJ2-5 TRBV5-6 few TGTGCCAGCAGCTCCCTAGGGGGGTCACAAGAGACCCAGTACTTC CASSSLGGSQETQYF
TRBD1 TRBJ2-7 TRBV6-5 NA TGTGCCAGCAGTTACTCCCTGGACAGGAAACGGGAGCAGTACTTC CASSYSLDRKREQYF